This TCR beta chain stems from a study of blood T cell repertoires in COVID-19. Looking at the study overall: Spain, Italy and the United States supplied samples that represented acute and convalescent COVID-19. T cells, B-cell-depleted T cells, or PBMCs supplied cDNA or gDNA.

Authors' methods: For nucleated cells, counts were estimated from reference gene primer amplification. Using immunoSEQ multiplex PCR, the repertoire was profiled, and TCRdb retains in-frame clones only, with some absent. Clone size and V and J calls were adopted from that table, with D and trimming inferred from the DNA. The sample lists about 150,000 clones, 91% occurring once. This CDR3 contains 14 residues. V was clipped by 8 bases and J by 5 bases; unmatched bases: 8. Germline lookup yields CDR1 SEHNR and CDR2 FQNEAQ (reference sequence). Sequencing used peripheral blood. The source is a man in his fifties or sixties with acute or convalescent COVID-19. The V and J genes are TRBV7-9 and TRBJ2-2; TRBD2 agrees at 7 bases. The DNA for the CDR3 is TGTGCCAGCCTGTGGCGGGGGAGGACCGGGGAGCTGTTTTTT. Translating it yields CASLWRGRTGELFF.